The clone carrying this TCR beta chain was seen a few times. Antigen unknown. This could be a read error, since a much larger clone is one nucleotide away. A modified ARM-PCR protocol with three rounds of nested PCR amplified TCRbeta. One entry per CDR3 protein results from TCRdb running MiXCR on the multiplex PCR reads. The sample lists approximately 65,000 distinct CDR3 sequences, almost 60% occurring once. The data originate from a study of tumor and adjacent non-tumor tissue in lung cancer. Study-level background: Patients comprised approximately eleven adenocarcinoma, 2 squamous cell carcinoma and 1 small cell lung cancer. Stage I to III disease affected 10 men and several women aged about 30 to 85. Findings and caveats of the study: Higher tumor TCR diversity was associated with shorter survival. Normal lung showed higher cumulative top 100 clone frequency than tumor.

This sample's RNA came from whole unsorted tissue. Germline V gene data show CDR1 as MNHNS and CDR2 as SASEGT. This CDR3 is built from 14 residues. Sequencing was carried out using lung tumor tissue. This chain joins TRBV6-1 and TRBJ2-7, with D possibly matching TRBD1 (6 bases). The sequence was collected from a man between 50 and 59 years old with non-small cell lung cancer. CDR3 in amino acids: CVSSEWDTRSPQYF. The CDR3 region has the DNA TGTGTCAGCAGTGAATGGGACACGAGATCACCGCAGTACTTC.